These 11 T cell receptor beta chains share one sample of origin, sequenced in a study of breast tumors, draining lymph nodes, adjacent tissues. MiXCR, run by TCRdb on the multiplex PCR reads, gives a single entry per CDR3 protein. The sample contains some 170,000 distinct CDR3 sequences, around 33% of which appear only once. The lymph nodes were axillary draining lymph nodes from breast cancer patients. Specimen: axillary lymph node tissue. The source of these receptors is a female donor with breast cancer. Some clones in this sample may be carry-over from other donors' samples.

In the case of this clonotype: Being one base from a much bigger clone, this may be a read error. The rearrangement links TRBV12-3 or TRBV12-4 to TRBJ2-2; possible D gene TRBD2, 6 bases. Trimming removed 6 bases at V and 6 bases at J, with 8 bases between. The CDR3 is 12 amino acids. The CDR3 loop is CASRWGAGELFF. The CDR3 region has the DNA TGTGCCAGCAGGTGGGGGGCCGGGGAGCTGTTTTTT.

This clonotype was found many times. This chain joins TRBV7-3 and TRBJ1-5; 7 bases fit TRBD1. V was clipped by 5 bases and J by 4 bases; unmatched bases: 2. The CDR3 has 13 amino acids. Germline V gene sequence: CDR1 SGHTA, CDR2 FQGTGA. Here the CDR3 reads CASSMGQNQPQHF. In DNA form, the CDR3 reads TGTGCCAGCAGCATGGGACAGAATCAGCCCCAGCATTTT.

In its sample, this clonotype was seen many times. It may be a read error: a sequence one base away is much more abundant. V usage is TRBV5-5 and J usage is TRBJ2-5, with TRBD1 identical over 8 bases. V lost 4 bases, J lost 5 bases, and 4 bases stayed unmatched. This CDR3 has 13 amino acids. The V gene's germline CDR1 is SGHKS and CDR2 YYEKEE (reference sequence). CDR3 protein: CASSRTGSETQYF. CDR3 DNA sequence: TGTGCCAGCAGCAGGACAGGGTCGGAGACCCAGTACTTC.

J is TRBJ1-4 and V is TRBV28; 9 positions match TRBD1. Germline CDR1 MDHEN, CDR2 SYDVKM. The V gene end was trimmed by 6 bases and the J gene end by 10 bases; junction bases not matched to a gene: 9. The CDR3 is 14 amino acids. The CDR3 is CASSQTGGWVKLFF. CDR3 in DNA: TGTGCCAGCAGCCAAACAGGGGGCTGGGTAAAACTGTTTTTT.

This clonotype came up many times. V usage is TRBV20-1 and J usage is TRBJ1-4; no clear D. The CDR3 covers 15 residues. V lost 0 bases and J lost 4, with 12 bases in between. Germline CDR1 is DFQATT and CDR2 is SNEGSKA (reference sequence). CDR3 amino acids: CSARDRLGINEKLFF. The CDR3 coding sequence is TGCAGTGCTAGAGATCGCCTGGGTATTAATGAAAAACTGTTTTTT.

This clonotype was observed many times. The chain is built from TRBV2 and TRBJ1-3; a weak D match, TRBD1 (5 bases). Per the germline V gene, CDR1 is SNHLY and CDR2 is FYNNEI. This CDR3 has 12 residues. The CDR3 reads CAYKSTDIAIYF. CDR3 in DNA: TGTGCATACAAATCCACGGACATCGCCATATATTTT. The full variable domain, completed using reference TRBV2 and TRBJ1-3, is EPEVTQTPSHQVTQMGQEVILRCVPISNHLYFYWYRQILGQKVEFLVSFYNNEISEKSEIFDDQFSVERPDGSNFTLKIRSTKLEDSAMYFCAYKSTDIAIYFGEGSWLTVV.

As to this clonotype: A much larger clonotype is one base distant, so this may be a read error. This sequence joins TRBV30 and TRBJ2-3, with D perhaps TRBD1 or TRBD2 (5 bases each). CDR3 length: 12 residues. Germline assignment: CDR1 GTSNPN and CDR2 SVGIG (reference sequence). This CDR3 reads CTWSPGAGGQYF. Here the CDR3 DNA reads TGTACCTGGAGCCCCGGGGCCGGAGGGCAGTATTTT.

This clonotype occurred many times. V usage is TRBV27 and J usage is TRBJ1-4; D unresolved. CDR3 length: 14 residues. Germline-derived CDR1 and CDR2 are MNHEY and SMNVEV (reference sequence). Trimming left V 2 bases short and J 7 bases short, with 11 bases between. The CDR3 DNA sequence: TGTGCCAGCAGTTTACTGGGAATCGGTGAAAAACTGTTTTTT. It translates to CASSLLGIGEKLFF.

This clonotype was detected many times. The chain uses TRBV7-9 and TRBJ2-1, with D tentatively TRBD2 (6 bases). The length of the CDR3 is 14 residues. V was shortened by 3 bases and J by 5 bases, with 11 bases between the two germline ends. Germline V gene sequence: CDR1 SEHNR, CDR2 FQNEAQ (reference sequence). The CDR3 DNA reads TGTGCCAGCAGCTTCGGAGGGACCCACAATGAGCAGTTCTTC. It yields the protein CASSFGGTHNEQFF.

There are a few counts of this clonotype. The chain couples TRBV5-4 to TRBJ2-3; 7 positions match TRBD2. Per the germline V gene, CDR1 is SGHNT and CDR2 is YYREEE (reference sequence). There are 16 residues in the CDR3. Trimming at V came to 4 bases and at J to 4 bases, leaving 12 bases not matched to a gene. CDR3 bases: TGTGCCAGCAGCGATCTAGCGGCGGGGCCGTCAGATACGCAGTATTTT. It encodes CASSDLAAGPSDTQYF.

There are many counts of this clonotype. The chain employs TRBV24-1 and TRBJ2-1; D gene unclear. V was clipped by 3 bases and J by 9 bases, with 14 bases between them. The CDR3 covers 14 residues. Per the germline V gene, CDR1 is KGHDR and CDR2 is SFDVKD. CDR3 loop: CATSDLDTTIEQFF. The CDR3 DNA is TGTGCCACCAGTGATCTCGATACCACAATTGAGCAGTTCTTC.